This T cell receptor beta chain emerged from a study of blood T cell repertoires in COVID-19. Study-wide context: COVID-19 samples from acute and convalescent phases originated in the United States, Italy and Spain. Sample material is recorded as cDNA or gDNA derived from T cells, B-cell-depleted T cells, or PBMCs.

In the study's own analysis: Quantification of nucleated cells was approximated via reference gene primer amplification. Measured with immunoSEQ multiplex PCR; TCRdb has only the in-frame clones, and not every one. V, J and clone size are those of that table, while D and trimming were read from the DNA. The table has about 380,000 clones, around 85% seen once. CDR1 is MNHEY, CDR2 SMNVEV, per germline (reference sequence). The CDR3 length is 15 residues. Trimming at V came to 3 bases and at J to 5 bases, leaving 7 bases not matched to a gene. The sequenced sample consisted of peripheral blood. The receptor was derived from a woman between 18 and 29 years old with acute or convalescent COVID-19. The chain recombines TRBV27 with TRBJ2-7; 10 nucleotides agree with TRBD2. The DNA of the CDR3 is TGTGCCAGCAGTTTTGCTAGCGGGAGAGGGAACGAGCAGTACTTC. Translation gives CASSFASGRGNEQYF.